The 27 T cell receptor beta chains below were found in one sample sequenced in a study of T cells expressing NK-cell markers. TCRdb re-called the 5' RACE reads; one entry per CDR3 protein, DNA not given. This table lists around 380,000 distinct CDR3 sequences. The material sequenced was blood T cells: a sorted CD56 or NKG2C T cell subset, CD4+ or CD8+ T cells, or bulk PBMC T cells (not recorded which). These receptors originate from a woman aged 50 to 60 in good health.

The chain uses TRBV14 and TRBJ2-5. This CDR3 has 13 residues. Germline loops: CDR1 SGHDN, CDR2 FVKESK. The CDR3 is CASSPGQVGTQYF.

This chain uses TRBV5-1 with TRBJ1-2. CDR3 size: 17 residues. The germline V gene encodes CDR1 SGHRS and CDR2 YFSETQ. The CDR3 region is CASSLNKGESANYGYTF.

The V and J genes are TRBV21-1 and TRBJ2-1; the D call from TCRdb, TRBD2, cannot be confirmed without DNA. TRBV21-1 is a recognized pseudogene. CDR3 length equals 20 residues. This CDR3 reads CASSKAPTSGAPSSYNEQFF.

The chain links TRBV2 to TRBJ2-7; TCRdb indicates TRBD1, and absent DNA this call remains unverified. In germline, CDR1 is SNHLY, CDR2 FYNNEI. The CDR3 has 14 amino acids. The chain's CDR3 is CARTRTTSSYEQYF.

This sequence joins TRBV11-2 and TRBJ1-4; as DNA is missing, the TRBD1 call by TCRdb cannot be tested. CDR1 is SGHAT and CDR2 is FQNNGV in the germline V gene. The CDR3 has 14 residues. CDR3 sequence: CASSRPGSNEKLFF.

This rearrangement joins TRBV15 to TRBJ2-1; TCRdb names TRBD1, which stays unverified in the absence of DNA. The CDR3 extends over 16 amino acids. Germline lookup yields CDR1 LNHNV and CDR2 YYDKDF (reference sequence). The CDR3 reads CATSRDLRGARNEQFF.

The V gene is TRBV16, the J gene TRBJ2-1; checking the TCRdb D call of TRBD1 is not possible without DNA. This CDR3 is 16 amino acids long. Germline CDR1 and CDR2: KGHSY and FQNENV. This CDR3 is CASSRGAGISYNEQFF.

This sequence joins TRBV29-1 and TRBJ2-1. The CDR3 runs 11 residues. Germline V gene data show CDR1 as SQVTM and CDR2 as ANQGSEA. CDR3 sequence: CRVDSNNEQFF.

The genes are TRBV25-1 and TRBJ1-4. This CDR3 spans 17 amino acids. Germline V gene sequence: CDR1 MGHDK, CDR2 SYGVNS. The CDR3: CASSVLGPFATNEKLFF.

The chain has TRBV20-1 and TRBJ2-7; the TCRdb D gene call, TRBD2, has no DNA to confirm it. Germline CDR1 is DFQATT and CDR2 is SNEGSKA (reference sequence). CDR3 length: 17 amino acids. CDR3 residues: CSAPRTGGPSRSYEQYF.

V usage is TRBV24-1 and J usage is TRBJ2-3; without DNA, the TCRdb call of TRBD1 cannot be checked. Germline assignment: CDR1 KGHDR and CDR2 SFDVKD. The CDR3 totals 14 residues. The CDR3 protein is CATSDYPGTDTQYF.

V usage is TRBV12-3 or TRBV12-4 and J usage is TRBJ2-1; the TRBD1 assignment by TCRdb is unverifiable without DNA. The length of the CDR3 is 14 residues. The CDR3 is CASNHRTQYNEQFF.

The V gene is TRBV5-4, the J gene TRBJ1-5; TCRdb designates TRBD1, a call that cannot be tested without DNA. The germline CDR1 and CDR2 sequences are SGHNT and YYREEE (reference sequence). This CDR3 contains 14 residues. The chain's CDR3 is CASSLPGQNQPQHF.

The chain has TRBV20-1 and TRBJ2-7; TCRdb lists TRBD1, though no DNA is available to test this call. This CDR3 contains 14 residues. Germline-derived CDR1 and CDR2 are DFQATT and SNEGSKA (reference sequence). The CDR3 here is CSAPGERDSYEQYF.

The chain joins TRBV19 to TRBJ2-1. There are 13 residues in the CDR3. From germline, CDR1 is LNHDA and CDR2 SQIVND (reference sequence). The CDR3 here is CASSILGDNEQFF.

V usage is TRBV10-1 and J usage is TRBJ1-2. The CDR3 sequence is 13 residues long. Germline CDR1 and CDR2: WNHNN and SYGVQD (reference sequence). CDR3 amino acids: CASSDYKGEGYTF.

The chain is built from TRBV5-1 and TRBJ2-1. CDR3 length: 14 amino acids. Germline assignment: CDR1 SGHRS and CDR2 YFSETQ. Here the CDR3 reads CASSETWSYNEQFF.

CDR3 protein: CASSLLATRGDEQFF. V is TRBV5-1 and J is TRBJ2-1; TCRdb's D call, TRBD2, is unchecked because there is no DNA. From germline, CDR1 is SGHRS and CDR2 YFSETQ. This CDR3 region has 15 residues.

The chain joins TRBV20-1 to TRBJ1-2. The CDR3 length is 14 residues. From germline, CDR1 is DFQATT and CDR2 SNEGSKA (reference sequence). The CDR3 sequence: CSARGAGTNYGYTF.

The chain links TRBV20-1 to TRBJ2-2; the D call from TCRdb, TRBD1, cannot be confirmed without DNA. Germline values: CDR1 DFQATT, CDR2 SNEGSKA (reference sequence). CDR3 size: 15 residues. CDR3 sequence reads: CSARPPGGAPGELFF.

The chain uses TRBV11-2 and TRBJ1-2; TCRdb's D gene call, TRBD1, goes unchecked for lack of DNA. The CDR3 is 16 residues long. Germline V gene sequence: CDR1 SGHAT, CDR2 FQNNGV. The CDR3 sequence: CASSLTSGLKNYGYTF.

The chain combines TRBV12-5 with TRBJ2-7; there is no DNA to check the TCRdb D call of TRBD2. Germline CDR1 LGHNT, CDR2 FRNRAP. This CDR3 contains 14 residues. CDR3 residues: CASGLSGSGYEQYF.

The chain is built from TRBV6-1 and TRBJ1-1. CDR1 is MNHNS, CDR2 SASEGT, per germline. This CDR3 has 15 amino acids. The CDR3 reads CASSHGGARSTEAFF.

This chain connects TRBV18 to TRBJ1-6; checking the TCRdb D call of TRBD1 is not possible without DNA. The CDR3 consists of 15 residues. Looked up from germline, CDR1 is KGHSH and CDR2 is LQKENI. CDR3: CASSSTGVKDSPLHF. Complete variable domain (other parts from reference TRBV18 and TRBJ1-6): NAGVMQNPRHLVRRRGQEARLRCSPMKGHSHVYWYRQLPEEGLKFMVYLQKENIIDESGMPKERFSAEFPKEGPSILRIQQVVRGDSAAYFCASSSTGVKDSPLHFGNGTRLTVT.

The rearrangement uses TRBV5-6 and TRBJ2-5; TCRdb returns TRBD1, unconfirmable since there is no DNA. The CDR3 has 14 amino acids. Germline assignment: CDR1 SGHDT and CDR2 YYEEEE. CDR3 amino acids: CASSSGGGAETQYF.

The rearrangement uses TRBV6-2 or TRBV6-3 and TRBJ2-3; TCRdb's D call of TRBD1 is untestable without DNA. The CDR3 length is 13 residues. The germline CDR1 and CDR2 sequences are MNHEY and SVGEGT. CDR3 sequence reads: CASSYGLSDTQYF.

This chain connects TRBV5-1 to TRBJ2-5; the D call from TCRdb, TRBD2, cannot be confirmed without DNA. Germline CDR1 and CDR2: SGHRS and YFSETQ. The CDR3 is 14 residues long. CDR3 protein: CASSPLAGGETQYF. The full variable domain, its missing parts supplied by reference TRBV5-1 and TRBJ2-5, is KAGVTQTPRYLIKTRGQQVTLSCSPISGHRSVSWYQQTPGQGLQFLFEYFSETQRNKGNFPGRFSGRQFSNSRSEMNVSTLELGDSALYLCASSPLAGGETQYFGPGTRLLVL.